This record concerns one T cell receptor (beta chain) sequence. Its specificity is not known. The cDNA for TCR beta came from 5'RACE template switching with UMIs. Reprocessing the 5' RACE reads, TCRdb reports a single entry for every CDR3 protein and omits DNA. This sample's table reports 250,000 to 300,000 distinct CDR3 sequences. This record comes from a study of T cells expressing NK-cell markers. The overall study: HCMV seropositivity marked most of the eight sequenced donors; one was seronegative.

The CDR3 sequence is 12 residues long. Looked up from germline, CDR1 is MNHEY and CDR2 is SMNVEV (reference sequence). General observations from the study: In several donors, dominant clonotypes made up about 28.3-65% of CD3+CD56-NKG2C+ cells.

The chain is built from TRBV27 and TRBJ2-5; TCRdb designates TRBD1, a call that cannot be tested without DNA. Sequencing was done on a sample of blood T cells: a sorted CD56 or NKG2C T cell subset, CD4+ or CD8+ T cells, or bulk PBMC T cells (not recorded which). The sequence was collected from a man between 18 and 29 years old in good health. This CDR3 reads CASRQGAETQYF.